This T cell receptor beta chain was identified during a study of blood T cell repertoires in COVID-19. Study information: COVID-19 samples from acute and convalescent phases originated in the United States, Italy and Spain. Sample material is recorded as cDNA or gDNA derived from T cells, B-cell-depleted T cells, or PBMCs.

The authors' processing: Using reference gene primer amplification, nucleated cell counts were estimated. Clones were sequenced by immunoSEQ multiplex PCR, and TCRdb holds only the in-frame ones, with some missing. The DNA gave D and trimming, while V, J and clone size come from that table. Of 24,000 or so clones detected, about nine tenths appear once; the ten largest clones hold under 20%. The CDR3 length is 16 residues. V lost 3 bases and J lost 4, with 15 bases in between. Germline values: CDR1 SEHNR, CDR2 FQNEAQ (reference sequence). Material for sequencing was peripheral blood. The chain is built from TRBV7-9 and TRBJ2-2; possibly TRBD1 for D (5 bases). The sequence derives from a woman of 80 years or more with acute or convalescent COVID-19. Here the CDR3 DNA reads TGTGCCAGCAGCTTCCATCTAGGGGCGAGCACCGGGGAGCTGTTTTTT. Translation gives CASSFHLGASTGELFF.